This passage covers 27 T cell receptor beta chains from one sample sequenced in a study of blood T cell repertoires in COVID-19. The data were produced by immunoSEQ multiplex PCR, yet TCRdb's version contains in-frame clones alone and is incomplete. The sample has around 110,000 clones, 90% seen once. Sequencing was carried out using peripheral blood. These TCRs come from a human donor with active COVID-19. The donor label of this sample is uncertain.

The J gene is TRBJ1-1, the V gene TRBV5-5; no clear D gene. The CDR3 sequence is 14 residues long. The germline V gene encodes CDR1 SGHKS and CDR2 YYEKEE (reference sequence). V was cut by 3 bases and J by 1 base, with 10 bases left in between. The CDR3 loop is CASSSLSGNTEAFF. The CDR3 DNA is TGTGCCAGCAGCTCCCTTTCGGGGAACACTGAAGCTTTCTTT.

V usage is TRBV18 and J usage is TRBJ2-3; 9 bases line up with TRBD1. The CDR3 covers 15 residues. Germline CDR1 KGHSH, CDR2 LQKENI. Unmatched junction bases numbered 4, after V lost 6 bases and J lost 0 bases. The CDR3 here is CASSGTGLSTDTQYF. In DNA, the CDR3 is TGTGCCAGCTCGGGGACAGGGCTCAGCACAGATACGCAGTATTTT.

The chain's CDR3 is CASSPGGGSTDTQYF. In DNA, the CDR3 is TGTGCCAGCAGCCCCGGGGGGGGATCCACAGATACGCAGTATTTT. This chain connects TRBV11-3 to TRBJ2-3; TRBD2 agrees at 8 bases. In germline, CDR1 is SGHNT, CDR2 YENEEA. CDR3 length equals 15 residues. Trimming cost V 5 bases and J 2 bases; bases outside gene matches: 6.

The chain couples TRBV10-2 to TRBJ2-7; tentatively, D is TRBD2 (6 bases). The CDR3 is 16 residues long. CDR1 and CDR2 (germline): WSHSY, SAAADI. The germline V and J ends were trimmed by 3 bases and 3 bases, with 18 bases remaining between them. The CDR3 DNA is TGCGCCAGCAGTGATTTGCGCAGGACTACCCACTACGAGCAGTACTTC. Amino acids: CASSDLRRTTHYEQYF.

This chain connects TRBV11-2 to TRBJ1-2, with D uncertain. V shed 3 bases and J shed 4 bases, with 9 bases lying between them. Germline V gene sequence: CDR1 SGHAT, CDR2 FQNNGV. The CDR3 runs 13 residues. The DNA for the CDR3 is TGTGCCAGCAGCTTTGGGAGTTCCTATGGCTACACCTTC. It translates to CASSFGSSYGYTF.

This chain connects TRBV5-6 to TRBJ2-6, with D possibly TRBD2 on 5 matching bases. Trimming left V 2 bases short and J 0 bases short, with 18 bases between. The CDR3 covers 19 residues. Germline assignment: CDR1 SGHDT and CDR2 YYEEEE. As DNA, the CDR3 is TGTGCCAGCAGCTTACCCGGGAAAACTCTTAGCTCTGGGGCCAACGTCCTGACTTTC. It codes for CASSLPGKTLSSGANVLTF. Variable domain in full (rest from reference TRBV5-6 and TRBJ2-6): DAGVTQSPTHLIKTRGQQVTLRCSPKSGHDTVSWYQQALGQGPQFIFQYYEEEERQRGNFPDRFSGHQFPNYSSELNVNALLLGDSALYLCASSLPGKTLSSGANVLTFGAGSRLTVL.

This clone has a handful of counts. V and J are TRBV5-8 and TRBJ1-1, with 9 bases fitting TRBD1. The CDR3 is 16 amino acids. J was trimmed by 7 bases and V by 0 bases; bases with no gene match: 10. Germline V CDR1 and CDR2: SGHTS, YDEGEE. The CDR3 nucleotides read TGTGCCAGCAGCTTGGGGTTTGGGGACAGGGCCCTTGAAGCTTTCTTT. Protein product: CASSLGFGDRALEAFF.

The gene calls are TRBV10-2 and TRBJ2-2, with 10 bases fitting TRBD1. With 8 bases clipped from V and 5 bases from J, the junction kept 14 bases outside the gene matches. This CDR3 is built from 17 residues. Looked up from germline, CDR1 is WSHSY and CDR2 is SAAADI. The CDR3 DNA follows: TGCGCCAGCCGGAGGGTCCGACAGGGGGCGATTACCGGGGAGCTGTTTTTT. As protein: CASRRVRQGAITGELFF.

The rearrangement links TRBV7-9 to TRBJ2-7, with 9 nucleotides matching TRBD2. The junction had 2 bases not matched to a gene; V was cut back by 5 bases and J by 0 bases. This CDR3 has 14 amino acids. Per the germline V gene, CDR1 is SEHNR and CDR2 is FQNEAQ (reference sequence). CDR3 nucleotide sequence: TGTGCCAGCAGCGCGGGGGGGGACTCCTACGAGCAGTACTTC. Residues: CASSAGGDSYEQYF. Filled out from reference TRBV7-9 and TRBJ2-7, the complete variable domain reads DTGVSQNPRHKITKRGQNVTFRCDPISEHNRLYWYRQTLGQGPEFLTYFQNEAQLEKSRLLSDRFSAERPKGSFSTLEIQRTEQGDSAMYLCASSAGGDSYEQYFGPGTRLTVT.

V and J are TRBV18 and TRBJ2-2; the match to TRBD1 covers 11 bases. The CDR3 spans 16 residues. Germline-derived CDR1 and CDR2 are KGHSH and LQKENI. After removal of 3 bases from V and 3 bases from J, the junction contained 3 bases not matched to a gene. CDR3 in DNA: TGTGCCAGCTCACCTGGACAGGGGGCGCACACCGGGGAGCTGTTTTTT. As protein: CASSPGQGAHTGELFF.

The chain employs TRBV7-2 and TRBJ1-5; tentatively, D is TRBD1 (6 bases). Germline lookup yields CDR1 SGHTA and CDR2 FQGNSA. Trimming took off 5 bases at V and 9 bases at J, with 17 bases between the two ends. The CDR3 has 14 amino acids. CDR3 protein: CASSAPGELRPQHF. The DNA for the CDR3 is TGTGCCAGCAGCGCCCCAGGGGAGCTACGGCCCCAGCATTTT.

The chain recombines TRBV10-1 with TRBJ2-7; TRBD1 matches at 8 bases. CDR1 is WNHNN, CDR2 SYGVQD, per germline (reference sequence). Trimming removed 3 bases from V and 7 bases from J; junction bases left unmatched: 5. This CDR3 spans 13 amino acids. The DNA for the CDR3 is TGCGCCAGCAGTGAATCCGGGACAGGTGAGCAGTACTTC. This encodes CASSESGTGEQYF.

For this clone: The same CDR3 also results from other DNA sequences found in this sample. The gene calls are TRBV9 and TRBJ2-7; 7 nucleotides line up with TRBD2. Germline V CDR1 and CDR2: SGDLS, YYNGEE. Trimming took 0 bases from V and 0 from J; bases not matched to a gene: 0. This CDR3 has 14 amino acids. The chain's CDR3 is CASSVGGSSYEQYF. Written as DNA, the CDR3 is TGTGCCAGCAGCGTAGGCGGGAGCTCCTACGAGCAGTACTTC.

The rearrangement joins TRBV7-2 to TRBJ1-4, with TRBD1 identical over 7 bases. CDR1 SGHTA and CDR2 FQGNSA come from the germline V gene. V shed 2 bases and J 8 bases; nucleotides not matched to a gene: 8. The CDR3 loop spans 15 amino acids. The CDR3 DNA sequence: TGTGCCAGCAGCTTAAACAGGGGAATTGGGGAAAAACTGTTTTTT. It codes for CASSLNRGIGEKLFF.

This clone has a single count. The chain has TRBV10-3 and TRBJ2-1, with 8 bases lining up with TRBD2. Germline values: CDR1 ENHRY, CDR2 SYGVKD. The ends lost 7 bases at V and 3 bases at J; junction bases unmatched: 5. CDR3 length: 14 residues. The CDR3 nucleotides are TGTGCCATCAAAACGGGGGGGGTCTACAATGAGCAGTTCTTC. The encoded protein is CAIKTGGVYNEQFF.

The chain employs TRBV28 and TRBJ2-5; D call uncertain. V lost 6 bases and J lost 1, with 24 bases in between. The germline V gene has CDR1 MDHEN and CDR2 SYDVKM. This CDR3 comprises 18 residues. The DNA for the CDR3 is TGTGCCAGCAGCTCCCGCAGCCGGAAGACTCTTCTCCAAGAGACCCAGTACTTC. It is translated as CASSSRSRKTLLQETQYF.

The genes are TRBV19 and TRBJ2-5; possible D gene TRBD2, 5 bases. The CDR3 spans 15 residues. Germline V gene sequence: CDR1 LNHDA, CDR2 SQIVND (reference sequence). V gave up 1 base and J gave up 1 base, with 10 bases separating them. CDR3 nucleotide sequence: TGTGCCAGTAGTATAGTCTCGGACTTCCAAGAGACCCAGTACTTC. Its protein is CASSIVSDFQETQYF.

This clone is a singleton in its sample. The J gene is TRBJ2-1, the V gene TRBV7-2; 13 bases align to TRBD2. Germline trimming cut 4 bases from V and 7 bases from J; bases unmatched to any gene: 7. Germline V gene sequence: CDR1 SGHTA, CDR2 FQGNSA. The CDR3 is 16 residues long. Written as DNA, the CDR3 is TGTGCCAGCAGCTCGCAGGGACTAGCGGGGACGAATGAGCAGTTCTTC. Its protein is CASSSQGLAGTNEQFF.

V usage is TRBV4-3 and J usage is TRBJ2-7, with TRBD2 matching 7 bases. The CDR3 length is 16 residues. V lost 2 bases, J lost 2 bases, and 9 bases stayed unmatched. Germline V lookup: CDR1 LGHNA, CDR2 YSLEER. CDR3 loop: CASSQSLTRGAYEQYF. Written as DNA, the CDR3 is TGCGCCAGCAGCCAAAGCCTCACACGGGGGGCCTACGAGCAGTACTTC.

The chain uses TRBV7-3 and TRBJ2-2; 7 bases agree with TRBD1. Trimming at V came to 5 bases and at J to 4 bases, leaving 1 base not matched to a gene. Germline V gives CDR1 SGHTA, CDR2 FQGTGA. The CDR3 is 13 amino acids. Written as DNA, the CDR3 is TGTGCCAGCAGCCCAGGGGGCACCGGGGAGCTGTTTTTT. It translates to CASSPGGTGELFF.

This chain connects TRBV11-2 to TRBJ2-3, with 13 bases matching TRBD2. The J segment lost 2 bases and the V segment lost 1 base, leaving 6 bases of the junction unmatched. This CDR3 comprises 18 residues. CDR1 and CDR2 from the germline V gene are SGHAT and FQNNGV. The CDR3 sequence is CASSLALGTSGVTDTQYF. The CDR3 DNA reads as TGTGCCAGCAGCTTAGCCCTGGGGACTAGCGGGGTCACAGATACGCAGTATTTT.

This clone occurred a few times. The chain couples TRBV18 to TRBJ1-6; possible D gene TRBD1, 6 bases. CDR1 KGHSH and CDR2 LQKENI come from the germline V gene. With 0 bases removed from V and 4 bases from J, the gap between germline ends came to 10 bases. The CDR3 runs to 16 residues. DNA for the CDR3: TGTGCCAGCTCACCACCGGGAGGGGGTTATAATTCACCCCTCCACTTT. This gives the protein CASSPPGGGYNSPLHF.

The CDR3 is CASSLLTTTGELFF. In DNA form, the CDR3 reads TGTGCCAGCAGCTTACTGACTACAACCGGGGAGCTGTTTTTT. The chain carries TRBV7-9 and TRBJ2-2; possible D gene TRBD2, 5 bases. Germline V gene sequence: CDR1 SEHNR, CDR2 FQNEAQ (reference sequence). The ends were cut back, 2 bases at V and 5 bases at J, with 9 bases in the middle. This CDR3 contains 14 residues.

This clone was picked up many times. The CDR3 reads CASSRTGPINYGYTF. The CDR3 region has the DNA TGTGCCAGCAGCAGGACAGGTCCGATTAACTATGGCTACACCTTC. The chain uses TRBV28 and TRBJ1-2; 7 nucleotides align to TRBD1. Germline values: CDR1 MDHEN, CDR2 SYDVKM. The CDR3 is 15 amino acids. The V segment lost 6 bases and the J segment 1 base; nucleotides outside the gene matches: 8.

This chain links TRBV11-2 with TRBJ1-1, with D perhaps TRBD1 (5 bases). This CDR3 comprises 15 residues. Germline V CDR1 and CDR2: SGHAT, FQNNGV. Deletions cut 0 bases from V and 4 bases from J, with 12 bases between. The CDR3 loop is CASSLDRFGGTEAFF. CDR3 bases: TGTGCCAGCAGCTTAGATCGGTTCGGGGGCACTGAAGCTTTCTTT.

V and J are TRBV3-1 (or the pseudogene TRBV3-2) and TRBJ2-2, with D maybe TRBD2 (6 bases). The germline gives CDR1 LGHDT, CDR2 YNNKEL (reference sequence). The CDR3 runs 15 residues. V was cut by 5 bases and J by 6 bases, with 16 bases left in between. The CDR3 DNA sequence: TGTGCCAGCAGCGAACCGGGACTGTCCGCCGGGGAGCTGTTTTTT. Amino acids: CASSEPGLSAGELFF.

CDR3 loop: CASRPGTGSEAFF. The CDR3 DNA follows: TGCGCCAGCAGACCCGGGACAGGGTCTGAAGCTTTCTTT. The V call is TRBV4-1, the J call TRBJ1-1, with TRBD1 identical over 9 bases. The V segment lost 6 bases and the J segment 6 bases; nucleotides outside the gene matches: 5. This CDR3 is 13 amino acids long. Germline-derived CDR1 and CDR2 are MGHRA and YSYEKL.